Described below is a single T cell receptor (beta chain) sequence and its context. The data belong to a study of identical twins. MiXCR was run by TCRdb on the 5' RACE reads, yielding one entry per CDR3 protein. The table records fewer than 550,000 distinct CDR3 sequences, roughly 15% of them present only once. The CDR3 has 14 amino acids. Trimming shortened V by 0 bases and J by 6 bases, and 8 bases separated the two germline ends. The germline V gene encodes CDR1 LNHNV and CDR2 YYDKDF (reference sequence). These same data were also listed under a study on yellow fever vaccine responses in identical twins. That paper notes: Vaccine T cell responses of twins reportedly seemed partly convergent and partly personalized.

Input material: CD4+ T cells sorted from blood. The TCR was taken from a woman aged 18-35 years in good health. This chain links TRBV15 with TRBJ2-2, with D maybe TRBD1 (5 bases). CDR3 in amino acids: CATSREGVPGELFF. For the CDR3, the DNA is TGTGCCACCAGCAGAGAAGGGGTTCCCGGGGAGCTGTTTTTT.